The subject of this entry is one T cell receptor (beta chain). No antigen is known for it. PCR used 60 Vbeta primers and 13 Jbeta primers. The repertoire was sequenced with immunoSEQ multiplex PCR; TCRdb's copy has only in-frame clones and lacks some. The sample includes over 120,000 clones. This CDR3 has 14 residues. With V trimmed by 6 bases and J by 1 base, 5 bases remained unmatched. CDR1 and CDR2 (germline): GTSNPN, SVGIG (reference sequence). These data belong to a study of cytomegalovirus exposure and HLA in healthy donors. Findings and limits, study-wide: Sequencing depth across donors, presence/absence analyses assumed, was roughly uniform. Segments of the TCR beta V type were, in most cases, productive about 87% or about 30% of the time in an earlier analysis.

The sequenced sample consisted of PBMCs. The chain couples TRBV30 to TRBJ1-4; TRBD1 aligns across 7 bases. This sequence originates from a male donor in good health and CMV-seronegative. The CDR3, as DNA: TGTGCCTGCCAGGGGGGCGGAACTAATGAAAAACTGTTTTTT. Residues: CACQGGGTNEKLFF. Complete variable domain (other parts from reference TRBV30 and TRBJ1-4): SQTIHQWPATLVQPVGSPLSLECTVEGTSNPNLYWYRQAAGRGLQLLFYSVGIGQISSEVPQNLSASRPQDRQFILSSKKLLLSDSGFYLCACQGGGTNEKLFFGSGTQLSVL.